A single sample is the source of the 25 T cell receptor beta chains below, sequenced in a study of blood T cells in healthy people across ages. Primers used in a second PCR of about 6 to 11 cycles were a sample-barcoded 5' primer and a J-beta primer mix. Using its own MiXCR run on the 5' RACE reads, TCRdb lists one record per CDR3 protein. This sample has about 1 million distinct CDR3 sequences, with under 45% found just once. Sequencing input: blood. The receptor source for this set is a woman aged 55-69 years in good health.

This sequence joins TRBV5-1 and TRBJ2-1, with 10 nucleotides matching TRBD2. Trimming cost V 3 bases and J 6 bases; bases outside gene matches: 12. Germline CDR1 is SGHRS and CDR2 is YFSETQ. The CDR3 is made up of 17 amino acids. CDR3 protein: CASSSLLPSGSINEQFF. DNA of the CDR3: TGCGCCAGCAGCTCGCTTCTTCCTAGCGGGAGTATCAATGAGCAGTTCTTC.

V gene TRBV20-1 combines with J gene TRBJ2-1, with D perhaps TRBD1 or TRBD2 (6 bases each). The CDR3 has 13 amino acids. V lost 6 bases and J lost 5, with 14 bases in between. The germline V gene encodes CDR1 DFQATT and CDR2 SNEGSKA (reference sequence). CDR3 protein: CSAATGRNNEQFF. DNA for the CDR3: TGCAGTGCCGCTACAGGGAGGAACAATGAGCAGTTCTTC.

The J gene is TRBJ2-7, the V gene TRBV18; D is ambiguous. Trimming removed 8 bases at V and 5 bases at J, with 13 bases between. The V gene's germline CDR1 is KGHSH and CDR2 LQKENI. CDR3 size: 12 residues. The CDR3 reads CASSPARDEQYF. The CDR3 region has the DNA TGTGCCAGCAGCCCAGCCCGGGACGAGCAGTACTTC.

The chain joins TRBV27 to TRBJ2-7; no clear D gene. Per germline, CDR1 MNHEY and CDR2 SMNVEV (reference sequence). This CDR3 comprises 14 residues. Trimming left V 5 bases short and J 2 bases short, with 13 bases between. For the CDR3, the DNA is TGTGCCAGCAGTAGAGGAAGGACCCCCTACGAGCAGTACTTC. Protein product: CASSRGRTPYEQYF.

This clonotype was seen a handful of times. The rearrangement links TRBV12-3 or TRBV12-4 to TRBJ1-4; no clear D gene. V was shortened by 7 bases and J by 2 bases, with 8 bases between the two germline ends. The CDR3 covers 13 residues. CDR3 bases: TGTGCCAGCAACAGCGGTACTAATGAAAAACTGTTTTTT. This encodes CASNSGTNEKLFF.

This clonotype was found a few times. The V and J genes are TRBV20-1 and TRBJ2-3, with TRBD2 as a possible D gene (6 bases). Germline V CDR1 and CDR2: DFQATT, SNEGSKA (reference sequence). Between the trimmed V and J ends, which lost 0 bases and 0 bases, there was a span of 7 bases. This CDR3 is built from 14 residues. This CDR3 reads CSARDRESTDTQYF. The DNA of the CDR3 is TGCAGTGCTAGAGATCGGGAGAGCACAGATACGCAGTATTTT.

The CDR3 bases are TGTGCTAGTGGTTTGGACACAGGGGTCCTCCAAATAAGTCTTGAAAAACTGTTTTTT. It translates to CASGLDTGVLQISLEKLFF. The chain links TRBV12-5 to TRBJ1-4, with 7 bases matching TRBD1. Germline trimming cut 1 base from V and 7 bases from J; bases unmatched to any gene: 18. CDR1 and CDR2 (germline): LGHNT, FRNRAP. The CDR3 consists of 19 residues.

This sequence joins TRBV12-3 or TRBV12-4 and TRBJ1-4; 7 bases are shared with TRBD1. The V segment lost 3 bases and the J segment 7 bases; nucleotides outside the gene matches: 8. This CDR3 has 15 amino acids. The CDR3 is CASSFLTGKIEKLFF. The CDR3 bases are TGTGCCAGCAGTTTTTTGACAGGGAAAATTGAAAAACTGTTTTTT.

The rearrangement uses TRBV6-2 or TRBV6-3 and TRBJ1-1; D is unresolved. This CDR3 is built from 15 residues. Germline-derived CDR1 and CDR2 are MNHEY and SVGEGT. The ends were cut back, 6 bases at V and 5 bases at J, with 19 bases in the middle. Written as DNA, the CDR3 is TGTGCCAGCAGCGACCCCTCGGGAGGATATACTGAAGCTTTCTTT. Its translation is CASSDPSGGYTEAFF.

The chain recombines TRBV7-3 with TRBJ2-1; 12 nucleotides align to TRBD1. V gave up 5 bases and J gave up 9 bases; unmatched junction bases: 8. CDR1 SGHTA and CDR2 FQGTGA come from the germline V gene. There are 15 residues in the CDR3. The CDR3 nucleotides are TGTGCCAGCAGCCCCATTGGGACAGGGGGCACTGAGCAGTTCTTC. Translated: CASSPIGTGGTEQFF.

This clonotype has only a few counts. The V and J genes are TRBV20-1 and TRBJ2-3; 7 nucleotides line up with TRBD2. CDR3 length: 16 amino acids. Germline V gene lookup returns CDR1 DFQATT and CDR2 SNEGSKA (reference sequence). J lost 2 bases, V lost 1 base, and 9 bases had no gene match. CDR3 residues: CSARVGEGRATDTQYF. The DNA for the CDR3 is TGCAGTGCTAGAGTCGGGGAAGGGAGGGCCACAGATACGCAGTATTTT.

V usage is TRBV7-9 and J usage is TRBJ2-5; 7 bases line up with TRBD1. V dropped 5 bases and J dropped 4; count of bases not matched to a gene: 13. This CDR3 spans 16 amino acids. Germline V gene sequence: CDR1 SEHNR, CDR2 FQNEAQ (reference sequence). The CDR3: CASSGSDRASRETQYF. DNA of the CDR3: TGTGCCAGCAGCGGCTCCGACAGGGCTTCGAGAGAGACCCAGTACTTC.

This clonotype was detected many times. The rearrangement uses TRBV29-1 and TRBJ2-3; no clear D gene. Trimming removed 2 bases from V and 1 base from J, with 4 bases in between. This CDR3 comprises 12 residues. From germline, CDR1 is SQVTM and CDR2 ANQGSEA. Here the CDR3 reads CSVEQGTDTQYF. The CDR3, as DNA: TGCAGCGTTGAACAGGGCACAGATACGCAGTATTTT.

In its sample, this clonotype was seen many times. V is TRBV7-9 and J is TRBJ2-5; no clear D gene. Germline V CDR1 and CDR2: SEHNR, FQNEAQ (reference sequence). V lost 4 bases and J lost 4, with 7 bases in between. This CDR3 comprises 12 residues. In DNA, the CDR3 is TGTGCCAGCAGCTACAAGGGAGAGACCCAGTACTTC. This sequence encodes CASSYKGETQYF.

This clonotype was detected only a few times. The chain combines TRBV6-1 with TRBJ2-3; tentatively, D is TRBD2 (6 bases). Trimming pared 10 bases from V and 2 bases from J, leaving 13 bases between. Germline lookup yields CDR1 MNHNS and CDR2 SASEGT. This CDR3 contains 13 residues. CDR3 DNA sequence: TGTGCCACCACGGGACTCTTCACAGATACGCAGTATTTT. The encoded protein is CATTGLFTDTQYF.

The V and J genes are TRBV20-1 and TRBJ2-7; tentatively, D is TRBD2 (6 bases). Trimming removed 3 bases from V and 5 bases from J, with 17 bases in between. CDR3 length equals 14 residues. The V gene's germline CDR1 is DFQATT and CDR2 SNEGSKA (reference sequence). The CDR3 reads CSARILLAGDEQYF. DNA for the CDR3: TGCAGTGCTAGGATCTTACTAGCCGGTGACGAGCAGTACTTC.

The genes are TRBV12-3 or TRBV12-4 and TRBJ1-2, with 10 bases aligning to TRBD1. The CDR3 totals 18 residues. Unmatched junction bases numbered 12, after V lost 5 bases and J lost 0 bases. For the CDR3, the DNA is TGTGCCAGCAGTCCTCGTGACAGGGGGCGGACGGCTAACTATGGCTACACCTTC. Translated: CASSPRDRGRTANYGYTF.

On this clonotype itself: A much bigger clone sits one base away, suggesting this may be a read error. The rearrangement joins TRBV9 to TRBJ2-3; D is perhaps TRBD2 (6 bases). Between the trimmed V and J ends, which lost 7 bases and 8 bases, there was a span of 20 bases. The CDR3 runs 14 residues. The germline CDR1 and CDR2 sequences are SGDLS and YYNGEE. This CDR3 is CASGKDGGKGTQYF. Written as DNA, the CDR3 is TGTGCCAGCGGCAAGGACGGAGGGAAGGGTACGCAGTATTTT.

This clonotype was picked up many times. The V gene is TRBV29-1, the J gene TRBJ2-5, with D hard to call. Trimming shortened V by 7 bases and J by 4 bases, and 16 bases separated the two germline ends. CDR3 length: 13 residues. The germline gives CDR1 SQVTM, CDR2 ANQGSEA. The CDR3 region is CSAFSRIPETQYF. DNA of the CDR3: TGCAGCGCCTTCTCTAGAATCCCAGAGACCCAGTACTTC. Drawing the rest from reference TRBV29-1 and TRBJ2-5, the complete variable domain is SAVISQKPSRDICQRGTSLTIQCQVDSQVTMMFWYRQQPGQSLTLIATANQGSEATYESGFVIDKFPISRPNLTFSTLTVSNMSPEDSSIYLCSAFSRIPETQYFGPGTRLLVL.

The chain is built from TRBV3-1 and TRBJ2-1; D may be TRBD2 (6 bases). Looked up from germline, CDR1 is LGHDT and CDR2 is YNNKEL (reference sequence). V was pared by 1 base and J by 9 bases, with 22 bases between. CDR3 length: 17 amino acids. The CDR3 is CASSQGMGGAGGLEQFF. The CDR3 region has the DNA TGTGCCAGCAGCCAAGGCATGGGCGGGGCGGGTGGTCTTGAGCAGTTCTTC.

In its sample, this clonotype was seen many times. The V and J genes are TRBV9 and TRBJ2-7; 10 positions agree with TRBD2. V gave up 4 bases and J gave up 2 bases; unmatched junction bases: 6. There are 15 residues in the CDR3. In germline, CDR1 is SGDLS, CDR2 YYNGEE. The CDR3 DNA sequence: TGTGCCAGCAGCCCCCGGACTAGCGGAACCTACGAGCAGTACTTC. It specifies CASSPRTSGTYEQYF.

In its sample, this clonotype was seen many times. V gene TRBV27 combines with J gene TRBJ2-3; TRBD1 matches 8 bases. Germline values: CDR1 MNHEY, CDR2 SMNVEV (reference sequence). There are 15 residues in the CDR3. The V gene end was trimmed by 6 bases and the J gene end by 2 bases; junction bases not matched to a gene: 7. CDR3 residues: CASRNGQGLTDTQYF. The CDR3 nucleotides read TGTGCCAGCAGGAATGGACAGGGCCTCACAGATACGCAGTATTTT.

DNA of the CDR3: TGTGCCAGCAGCCTTGGACAGGGACTGTGGGAGACCCAGTACTTC. This translates into CASSLGQGLWETQYF. The chain carries TRBV5-5 and TRBJ2-5; TRBD1 matches at 8 bases. The CDR3 extends over 15 amino acids. The germline V gene has CDR1 SGHKS and CDR2 YYEKEE (reference sequence). Germline trimming cut 4 bases from V and 5 bases from J; bases unmatched to any gene: 10.

On this clonotype: A junction end diverges from the germline sequence, so it may reflect a read error. CDR3 protein: CVSNEKYEQYF. The CDR3 DNA reads as TGTGTCAGCAACGAAAAATACGAGCAGTACTTC. The chain links TRBV2 to TRBJ2-7; unclear D gene. Germline lookup yields CDR1 SNHLY and CDR2 FYNNEI. The CDR3 sequence is 11 residues long.

This clonotype appeared a single time. This sequence joins TRBV5-1 and TRBJ1-4; D possibly corresponds to TRBD1 (5 bases). In germline, CDR1 is SGHRS, CDR2 YFSETQ. Trimming removed 5 bases from V and 7 bases from J, with 15 bases in between. The CDR3 has 14 amino acids. The CDR3 region is CASSGGTNPEKLFF. DNA for the CDR3: TGCGCCAGCAGTGGGGGGACGAACCCTGAAAAACTGTTTTTT. Using reference TRBV5-1 and TRBJ1-4 for the parts outside the CDR3, the full variable domain is KAGVTQTPRYLIKTRGQQVTLSCSPISGHRSVSWYQQTPGQGLQFLFEYFSETQRNKGNFPGRFSGRQFSNSRSEMNVSTLELGDSALYLCASSGGTNPEKLFFGSGTQLSVL.